This is a list of T cell receptor beta chains from one sample in a study of metastatic and nonmetastatic thyroid tumors. TCRdb redid the clone calls on the PCR reads using MiXCR. The sample includes more than 20,000 clones, less than 20% of them seen just once. The sequencing sample was made of adjacent normal tissue. Receptor source: a male donor with papillary thyroid cancer or a benign thyroid nodule (not recorded which). Some clones in this sample may be carry-over from other donors' samples. Both conserved end residues are part of each CDR3. D genes are given only for firm matches. Clone sizes are given selectively: once, few, many, or a class where the clone is expanded.

d_call j_call v_call clone_size cdr3_aa cdr3_nt
- TRBJ1-2 TRBV6-5 - CASIYGNYGYTF TGTGCCAGCATTTACGGGAACTATGGCTACACCTTC
- TRBJ2-5 TRBV6-1 medium-sized CASRSTTGQETQYF TGTGCCAGCAGGTCAACGACAGGCCAAGAGACCCAGTACTTC
- TRBJ1-1 TRBV5-4 many CASSLGGRNTEAFF TGTGCCAGCAGCTTGGGGGGTAGGAACACTGAAGCTTTCTTT
- TRBJ2-7 TRBV7-6 many CASSQDRRSPSYEQYF TGTGCCAGCAGCCAGGACCGACGATCACCCTCCTACGAGCAGTACTTC
- TRBJ1-2 TRBV27 medium-sized CASSLGGRDPYGYTF TGTGCCAGCAGTTTAGGTGGGCGAGACCCCTATGGCTACACCTTC
- TRBJ2-6 TRBV7-2 many CASSLVGQRRTGANVLTF TGTGCCAGCAGCTTGGTTGGACAGCGGAGGACTGGGGCCAACGTCCTGACTTTC
TRBD1 TRBJ2-1 TRBV11-1 many CASLQGAIAETSYNEQFF TGTGCCAGCCTACAGGGGGCCATAGCGGAGACCTCCTACAATGAGCAGTTCTTC
- TRBJ2-7 TRBV15 many CATSIPGQLLHEQYF TGTGCCACCAGTATCCCTGGGCAGCTCCTACACGAGCAGTACTTC
- TRBJ1-4 TRBV30 many CAWSVSSEKLFF TGTGCCTGGAGTGTAAGTTCCGAAAAACTGTTTTTT
- TRBJ1-1 TRBV7-2 many CASSRRGGKNTEAFF TGTGCCAGCAGCCGGAGGGGGGGAAAGAACACTGAAGCTTTCTTT
- TRBJ2-1 TRBV5-1 many CASSLAREVIYEQFF TGCGCCAGCAGCTTGGCCAGGGAGGTTATTTATGAGCAGTTCTTC
TRBD2 TRBJ2-5 TRBV10-3 few CAISESRGGSETQYF TGTGCCATCAGTGAGTCGAGGGGCGGGAGTGAGACCCAGTACTTC
- TRBJ1-5 TRBV4-2 - CASSQDGGWHNQPQHF TGTGCCAGCAGCCAAGATGGGGGTTGGCACAATCAGCCCCAGCATTTT